This entry concerns a single T cell receptor beta chain. Its antigen is still unknown. As every portion of the isolated RNA was reverse transcribed, the sequencing read expressed TCRB transcripts. TCRdb's copy holds only in-frame clones and misses some; the assay was immunoSEQ multiplex PCR. The repertoire consists of about 900,000 clones, with 15% to 20% occurring once and the leading ten covering 0.023%. The data were obtained in a study of beta chain features in type 1 diabetes. Overall study results and limits: Patients with type 1 diabetes showed fewer VDJ junction insertions and more deletions.

Trimming took 5 bases from V and 5 from J, leaving 9 bases between them. Germline CDR1 is SGHAT and CDR2 is FQNNGV. The CDR3 sequence is 13 residues long. The sample consisted of naive CD4+ T cells from blood. This sequence joins TRBV11-2 and TRBJ1-4; tentatively, D is TRBD1 (6 bases). This sequence originates from a woman between 18 and 29 years old in good health. DNA for the CDR3: TGTGCCAGCAGCGAAGGGGGGAATGAAAAACTGTTTTTT. It is translated as CASSEGGNEKLFF.